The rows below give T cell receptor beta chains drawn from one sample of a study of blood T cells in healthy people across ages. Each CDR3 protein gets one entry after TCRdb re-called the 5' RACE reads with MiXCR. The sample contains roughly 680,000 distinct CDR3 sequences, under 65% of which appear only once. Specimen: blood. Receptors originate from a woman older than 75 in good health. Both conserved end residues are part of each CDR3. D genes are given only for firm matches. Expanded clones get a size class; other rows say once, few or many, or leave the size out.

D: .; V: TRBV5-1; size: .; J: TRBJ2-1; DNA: TGCGCCAGCAGCGCGGGGACGTTAAACAATGAGCAGTTCTTC; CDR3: CASSAGTLNNEQFF
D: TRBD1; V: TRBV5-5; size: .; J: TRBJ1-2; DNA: TGTGCCAGCAGCGGGGGGACAGGGAAGTATGGCTACACCTTC; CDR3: CASSGGTGKYGYTF
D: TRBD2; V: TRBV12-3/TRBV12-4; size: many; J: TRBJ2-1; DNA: TGTGCCAGCGACAGCGGGGGGAACAATGAGCAGTTCTTC; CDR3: CASDSGGNNEQFF
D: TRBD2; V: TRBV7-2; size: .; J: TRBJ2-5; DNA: TGTGCCAGCAGCTTAGCCCCGGGACTAGCGGGAGGGGTAGAGACCCAGTACTTC; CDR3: CASSLAPGLAGGVETQYF
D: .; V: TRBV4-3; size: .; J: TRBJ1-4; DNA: TGCGCCAGCAGCCAAGAACAGGCAACTAATGAAAAACTGTTTTTT; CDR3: CASSQEQATNEKLFF
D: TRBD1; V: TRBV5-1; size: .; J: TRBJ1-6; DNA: TGCGCCAGCAGAACACGACAGGGGGATTCACCCCTCCACTTT; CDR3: CASRTRQGDSPLHF
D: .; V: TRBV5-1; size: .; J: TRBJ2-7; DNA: TGCGCCAGCAGCGACCCGAACGGTTACTCCTACGAGCAGTACTTC; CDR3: CASSDPNGYSYEQYF
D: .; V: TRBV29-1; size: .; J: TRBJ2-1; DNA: TGCAGCGTTGAGCCAGAGCCCCTCTACAATGAGCAGTTCTTC; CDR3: CSVEPEPLYNEQFF
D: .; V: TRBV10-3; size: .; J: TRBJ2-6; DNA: TGTGCCATCGCAGGCGGGGTGGGAGGTGTGTTGGCCAACGTCCTGACTTTC; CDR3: CAIAGGVGGVLANVLTF
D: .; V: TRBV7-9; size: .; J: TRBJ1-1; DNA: TGTGCCAGCCAATATTCGGGCCGGAACACTGAAGCTTTCTTT; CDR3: CASQYSGRNTEAFF
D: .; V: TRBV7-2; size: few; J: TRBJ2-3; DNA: TGTGCCAGCAGTGTGGGGGTTACGCAGTATTTT; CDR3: CASSVGVTQYF
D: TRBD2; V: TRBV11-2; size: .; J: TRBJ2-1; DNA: TGTGCCAGCAGTCAGACTAGCGGGAGCGCCAATGAGCAGTTCTTC; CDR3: CASSQTSGSANEQFF